The 6 T cell receptor beta chains below all came from one sample that was sequenced in a study of blood T cells in healthy people across ages (dated by TCRdb to 2015 to 2017). The protocol used for the library was 5' RACE. Sequenced on an Illumina HiSeq 2500. A second PCR of roughly 6 to 11 cycles was performed with a sample-barcoded 5' primer and a J-beta primer mix. Starting from the raw public reads, TCRdb applied fastp trimming at Q25, assembled clones with MiXCR and retained in-frame beta chains. Every entry covers one CDR3 protein and lists the most common genes and DNA from its rows. This sample gives 800,000 to 950,000 distinct CDR3 sequences in total; roughly 43% of them show up just once. The ten largest clones represent under 15% of the sample. The sample taken for sequencing was blood. The receptor set was obtained from a man aged 30 to 45 in good health.

This clonotype was counted only a few times. The V call is TRBV7-6, the J call TRBJ1-1; D uncertain. Trimming left V 7 bases short and J 0 bases short, with 9 bases between. This CDR3 has 13 amino acids. Germline-derived CDR1 and CDR2 are SGHVS and FNYEAQ. The DNA of the CDR3 is TGTGCCAGCACAGCCATGGTGAACACTGAAGCTTTCTTT. Protein sequence: CASTAMVNTEAFF.

This chain links TRBV5-1 with TRBJ2-3, with 9 bases lining up with TRBD2. The CDR3 is 16 amino acids. The V and J ends lost 0 bases and 3 bases, in that order; junction bases with no gene match: 5. Looked up from germline, CDR1 is SGHRS and CDR2 is YFSETQ. CDR3 region: CASSLASAGGTDTQYF. CDR3 bases: TGCGCCAGCAGCTTGGCCTCAGCGGGGGGTACAGATACGCAGTATTTT.

V gene TRBV5-1 combines with J gene TRBJ2-5; D is possibly TRBD2 (6 bases). The J call could be wrong; TRBJ2-7 is a better fit for the DNA end. Germline CDR1 is SGHRS and CDR2 is YFSETQ. This CDR3 is 14 amino acids long. The CDR3 loop reads CASSPGTQTYEQYF. The CDR3 DNA reads TGCGCCAGCAGCCCCGGGACTCAAACCTACGAGCAGTACTTC.

The J gene is TRBJ1-5, the V gene TRBV20-1; 10 bases map to TRBD1. Germline loops: CDR1 DFQATT, CDR2 SNEGSKA (reference sequence). Trimming at V came to 6 bases and at J to 8 bases, leaving 19 bases not matched to a gene. CDR3 length: 17 residues. The CDR3 coding sequence is TGCAGTGCCCGGGGGGGCGACAGGGGGCGCAGATTAGAGCCCCAGCATTTT. Its translation: CSARGGDRGRRLEPQHF.

This chain joins TRBV5-1 and TRBJ1-3; TRBD1 is a possible D gene (5 bases). CDR3 length equals 17 residues. Looked up from germline, CDR1 is SGHRS and CDR2 is YFSETQ. V was trimmed by 3 bases and J by 0 bases, leaving 16 bases between them. CDR3 in DNA: TGCGCCAGCAGCTCCGCCGCCACAGGAAGCTCTGGAAACACCATATATTTT. This gives the protein CASSSAATGSSGNTIYF.

The V call is TRBV27, the J call TRBJ2-1; maybe TRBD1 (5 bases). Germline V lookup: CDR1 MNHEY, CDR2 SMNVEV (reference sequence). V was clipped by 7 bases and J by 7 bases, with 17 bases between them. This CDR3 spans 14 amino acids. The CDR3 loop is CASISFQGRNEQFF. CDR3 coding DNA: TGTGCCAGCATATCATTCCAGGGCCGGAATGAGCAGTTCTTC.